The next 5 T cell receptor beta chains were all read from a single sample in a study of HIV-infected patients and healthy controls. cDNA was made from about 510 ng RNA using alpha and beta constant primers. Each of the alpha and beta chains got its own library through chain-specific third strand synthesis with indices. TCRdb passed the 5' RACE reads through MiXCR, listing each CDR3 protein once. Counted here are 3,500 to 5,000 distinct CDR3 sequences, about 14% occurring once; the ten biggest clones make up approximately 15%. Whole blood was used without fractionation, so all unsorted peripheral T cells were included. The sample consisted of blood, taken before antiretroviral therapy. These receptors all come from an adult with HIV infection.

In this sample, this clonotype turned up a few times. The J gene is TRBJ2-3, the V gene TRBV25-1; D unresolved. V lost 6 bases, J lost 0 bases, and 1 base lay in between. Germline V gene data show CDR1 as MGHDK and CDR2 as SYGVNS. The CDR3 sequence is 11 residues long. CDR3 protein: CASSSTDTQYF. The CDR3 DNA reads TGTGCCAGCAGCAGCACAGATACGCAGTATTTT.

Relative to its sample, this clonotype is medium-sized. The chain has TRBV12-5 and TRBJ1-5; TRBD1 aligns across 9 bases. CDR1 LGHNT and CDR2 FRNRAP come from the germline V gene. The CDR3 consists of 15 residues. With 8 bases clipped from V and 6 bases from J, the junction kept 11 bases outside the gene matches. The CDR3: CASTPRDRELQPQHF. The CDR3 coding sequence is TGTGCTAGTACACCCCGGGACAGGGAACTTCAGCCCCAGCATTTT.

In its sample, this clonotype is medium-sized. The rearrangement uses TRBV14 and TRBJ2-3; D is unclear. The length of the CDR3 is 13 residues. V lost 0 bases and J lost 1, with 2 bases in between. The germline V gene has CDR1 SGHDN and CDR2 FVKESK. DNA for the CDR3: TGTGCCAGCAGCCAAGACGGCACAGATACGCAGTATTTT. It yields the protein CASSQDGTDTQYF.

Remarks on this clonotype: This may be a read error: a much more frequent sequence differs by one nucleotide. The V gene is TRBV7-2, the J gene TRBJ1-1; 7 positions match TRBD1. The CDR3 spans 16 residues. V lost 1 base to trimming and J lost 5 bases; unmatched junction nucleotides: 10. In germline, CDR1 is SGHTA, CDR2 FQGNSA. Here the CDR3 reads CASSLVGTVGNTEAFF. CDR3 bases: TGTGCCAGCAGCTTAGTCGGGACAGTGGGAAATACTGAAGCTTTCTTT.

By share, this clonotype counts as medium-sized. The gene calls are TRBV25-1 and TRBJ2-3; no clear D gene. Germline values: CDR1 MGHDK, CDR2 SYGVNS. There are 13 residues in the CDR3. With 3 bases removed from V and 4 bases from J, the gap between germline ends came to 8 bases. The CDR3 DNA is TGTGCCAGCAGTGATTCCCAGGCAGATACGCAGTATTTT. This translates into CASSDSQADTQYF.